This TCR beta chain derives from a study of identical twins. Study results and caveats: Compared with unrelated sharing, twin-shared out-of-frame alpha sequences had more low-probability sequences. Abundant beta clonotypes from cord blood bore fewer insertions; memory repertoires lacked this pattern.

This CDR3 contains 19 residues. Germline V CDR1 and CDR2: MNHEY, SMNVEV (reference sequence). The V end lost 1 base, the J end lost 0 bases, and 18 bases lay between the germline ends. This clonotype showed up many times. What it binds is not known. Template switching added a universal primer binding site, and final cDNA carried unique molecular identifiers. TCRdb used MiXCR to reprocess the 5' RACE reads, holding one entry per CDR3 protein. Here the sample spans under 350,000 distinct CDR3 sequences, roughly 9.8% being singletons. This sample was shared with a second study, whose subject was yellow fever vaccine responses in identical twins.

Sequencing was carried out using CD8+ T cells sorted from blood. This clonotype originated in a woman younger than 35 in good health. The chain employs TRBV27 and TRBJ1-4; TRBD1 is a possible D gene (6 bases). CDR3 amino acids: CASSLYVPGATSTNEKLFF. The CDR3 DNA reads TGTGCCAGCAGTTTATACGTGCCGGGGGCGACCTCAACTAATGAAAAACTGTTTTTT.